Listed here are 23 T cell receptor beta chains from one sample, sequenced in a study of T cell responses to AZD1222 COVID-19 vaccine. Libraries were prepared by immunoSEQ multiplex PCR; TCRdb keeps only in-frame clonotypes and omits some of them. The table has 130,000 to 150,000 clones, around four fifths seen once. The material was peripheral blood, obtained on day 0 of MenACWY control vaccination. The source of these receptors is an adult in good health.

The chain carries TRBV10-2 and TRBJ1-2; TRBD1 matches 7 bases. V was pared by 4 bases and J by 5 bases, with 7 bases of the junction left unmatched. The CDR3 runs 14 residues. Germline V gene data show CDR1 as WSHSY and CDR2 as SAAADI. The CDR3 here is CASSAEGARYGYTF. The CDR3 nucleotides are TGCGCCAGCAGTGCGGAGGGGGCGAGGTATGGCTACACCTTC.

The chain joins TRBV28 to TRBJ1-4; TRBD1 agrees at 10 bases. CDR1 is MDHEN and CDR2 is SYDVKM in the germline V gene. CDR3 length: 14 amino acids. The J segment lost 8 bases and the V segment lost 5 bases, leaving 5 bases of the junction unmatched. This CDR3 reads CASSPGQGREKLFF. The CDR3 nucleotides are TGTGCCAGCAGTCCGGGACAGGGGCGGGAAAAACTGTTTTTT.

The chain recombines TRBV21-1 with TRBJ2-2; no DNA check was done on the table's D call, TRBD2. TRBV21-1 is recorded as a pseudogene. This CDR3 spans 21 amino acids. CDR3 in DNA: TGTGCCAGCAGCACCCAGTCACGACTAGCGGGGGGCCCTGTTAGTTCCGGGGAGCTGTTTTTT. Protein sequence: CASSTQSRLAGGPVSSGELFF.

The gene calls are TRBV7-9 and TRBJ1-2; maybe TRBD1 (5 bases). The length of the CDR3 is 15 residues. V gave up 1 base and J gave up 6 bases, with 15 bases separating them. CDR1 and CDR2 from the germline V gene are SEHNR and FQNEAQ (reference sequence). The CDR3 reads CASSLVEGGANGYTF. The CDR3 nucleotides read TGTGCCAGCAGCTTAGTGGAGGGCGGGGCGAATGGCTACACCTTC. Full variable domain (outside the CDR3, taken from reference TRBV7-9 and TRBJ1-2): DTGVSQNPRHKITKRGQNVTFRCDPISEHNRLYWYRQTLGQGPEFLTYFQNEAQLEKSRLLSDRFSAERPKGSFSTLEIQRTEQGDSAMYLCASSLVEGGANGYTFGSGTRLTVV.

This chain joins TRBV6-5 and TRBJ1-1; D call uncertain. V gave up 6 bases and J gave up 3 bases, with 17 bases separating them. The CDR3 totals 15 residues. Germline V gives CDR1 MNHEY, CDR2 SVGAGI. This chain's CDR3 is CASSSGWIRDTEAFF. CDR3 DNA: TGTGCCAGCAGCAGCGGTTGGATCCGGGACACTGAAGCTTTCTTT.

This clone was recorded a few times. V gene TRBV18 combines with J gene TRBJ1-1; D uncertain. With 3 bases removed from V and 0 bases from J, the gap between germline ends came to 5 bases. Germline CDR1 is KGHSH and CDR2 is LQKENI. CDR3 length: 13 amino acids. The CDR3 coding sequence is TGTGCCAGCTCACCCCCGATGAACACTGAAGCTTTCTTT. Translating gives CASSPPMNTEAFF.

V gene TRBV4-2 combines with J gene TRBJ2-1; the D call may be TRBD1 or TRBD2 (5 bases each). The V gene's germline CDR1 is LGHNA and CDR2 YNFKEQ. CDR3 size: 16 residues. V shed 3 bases and J shed 6 bases, with 18 bases lying between them. For the CDR3, the DNA is TGTGCCAGCAGCCACCCCGGGACGTCCCCAGTCAATGAGCAGTTCTTC. Translating it yields CASSHPGTSPVNEQFF.

The genes are TRBV18 and TRBJ2-1, with 9 bases aligning to TRBD2. Germline V CDR1 and CDR2: KGHSH, LQKENI. The CDR3 covers 14 residues. Germline trimming cut 6 bases from V and 6 bases from J; bases unmatched to any gene: 6. CDR3 in amino acids: CASSESGGRNEQFF. In DNA form, the CDR3 reads TGTGCCAGCTCGGAAAGCGGGGGGCGCAATGAGCAGTTCTTC.

CDR3 sequence: CASRKAGYSGNTIYF. The CDR3 DNA sequence: TGTGCCAGCAGGAAAGCAGGGTACTCTGGAAACACCATATATTTT. V is TRBV6-5 and J is TRBJ1-3; perhaps TRBD1 as D (5 bases). The CDR3 contains 15 residues. Germline CDR1 reads MNHEY; CDR2 reads SVGAGI. V was clipped by 6 bases and J by 0 bases, with 12 bases between them.

The chain has TRBV15 and TRBJ1-6; 7 bases map to TRBD1. Trimming at V came to 0 bases and at J to 5 bases, leaving 4 bases not matched to a gene. The CDR3 contains 16 residues. CDR1 and CDR2 from the germline V gene are LNHNV and YYDKDF (reference sequence). Written as DNA, the CDR3 is TGTGCCACCAGCAGAGACAGGGGGTGGGATAATTCACCCCTCCACTTT. Translating it yields CATSRDRGWDNSPLHF. The complete variable domain, with remaining parts taken from reference TRBV15 and TRBJ1-6, reads DAMVIQNPRYQVTQFGKPVTLSCSQTLNHNVMYWYQQKSSQAPKLLFHYYDKDFNNEADTPDNFQSRRPNTSFCFLDIRSPGLGDTAMYLCATSRDRGWDNSPLHFGNGTRLTVT.

The chain employs TRBV27 and TRBJ2-1, with D tentatively TRBD1 or TRBD2 (5 bases each). V was trimmed by 4 bases and J by 6 bases, leaving 16 bases between them. Looked up from germline, CDR1 is MNHEY and CDR2 is SMNVEV (reference sequence). The CDR3 runs to 15 residues. CDR3 DNA sequence: TGTGCCAGCAGTTCGGGACCATTACCGGGCAATGAGCAGTTCTTC. Amino acids: CASSSGPLPGNEQFF.

In the case of this clone: Distinct nucleotide sequences in the sample also encode this CDR3. This chain's CDR3 is CASSPITRNTEAFF. Written as DNA, the CDR3 is TGTGCCAGCTCACCGATCACAAGGAACACTGAAGCTTTCTTT. J is TRBJ1-1 and V is TRBV18; D is undetermined. CDR1 and CDR2 from the germline V gene are KGHSH and LQKENI. V dropped 3 bases and J dropped 1 base, with 9 bases sitting between them. The CDR3 runs 14 residues.

The V call is TRBV10-3, the J call TRBJ1-2; TRBD1 aligns across 9 bases. CDR3 length: 13 amino acids. The germline gives CDR1 ENHRY, CDR2 SYGVKD. The J segment lost 4 bases and the V segment lost 10 bases, leaving 7 bases of the junction unmatched. The CDR3 loop is CATRTGDFYGYTF. In DNA form, the CDR3 reads TGTGCCACTAGGACAGGGGACTTCTATGGCTACACCTTC.

CDR3 protein: CASTTLGGSGELFF. In DNA, the CDR3 is TGTGCCAGCACTACCCTTGGGGGGAGCGGGGAGCTGTTTTTT. This chain joins TRBV9 and TRBJ2-2; D is possibly TRBD2 (6 bases). V was cut by 6 bases and J by 7 bases, with 16 bases left in between. Germline CDR1 SGDLS, CDR2 YYNGEE. The CDR3 has 14 amino acids. Variable domain in full (rest from reference TRBV9 and TRBJ2-2): DSGVTQTPKHLITATGQRVTLRCSPRSGDLSVYWYQQSLDQGLQFLIQYYNGEERAKGNILERFSAQQFPDLHSELNLSSLELGDSALYFCASTTLGGSGELFFGEGSRLTVL.

V gene TRBV13 combines with J gene TRBJ2-1; D is unclear. Trimming shortened V by 4 bases and J by 2 bases, and 0 bases separated the two germline ends. CDR3 length: 11 residues. CDR1 and CDR2 from the germline V gene are PRHDT and FYEKMQ (reference sequence). CDR3 nucleotides: TGTGCCAGCAGCTCCTACAATGAGCAGTTCTTC. As protein: CASSSYNEQFF.

The chain is built from TRBV27 and TRBJ1-1, with 7 bases lining up with TRBD1. The CDR3 consists of 15 residues. In germline, CDR1 is MNHEY, CDR2 SMNVEV (reference sequence). The V and J ends lost 5 bases and 3 bases, in that order; junction bases with no gene match: 9. The CDR3, as DNA: TGTGCCAGCAGTCCGCGGACAGGCGGCTACACTGAAGCTTTCTTT. Translation gives CASSPRTGGYTEAFF.

The genes are TRBV18 and TRBJ1-4; perhaps TRBD1 as D (5 bases). There are 15 residues in the CDR3. V was clipped by 5 bases and J by 4 bases, with 14 bases between them. Germline-derived CDR1 and CDR2 are KGHSH and LQKENI. This chain's CDR3 is CASSEHRRNNEKLFF. CDR3 nucleotides: TGTGCCAGCTCAGAGCACAGGAGAAATAATGAAAAACTGTTTTTT. Supplemented by reference TRBV18 and TRBJ1-4, the full variable domain reads NAGVMQNPRHLVRRRGQEARLRCSPMKGHSHVYWYRQLPEEGLKFMVYLQKENIIDESGMPKERFSAEFPKEGPSILRIQQVVRGDSAAYFCASSEHRRNNEKLFFGSGTQLSVL.

This chain links TRBV29-1 with TRBJ1-1; no clear D gene. CDR3 size: 13 residues. V lost 1 base and J 1 base, leaving 7 bases between the germline ends. CDR1 and CDR2 (germline): SQVTM, ANQGSEA. The CDR3 coding sequence is TGCAGCGTTGAAGGACGGCCGAACACTGAAGCTTTCTTT. Translation gives CSVEGRPNTEAFF.

This clone has just a few counts. The V gene is TRBV5-1, the J gene TRBJ2-2; 11 nucleotides line up with TRBD2. This CDR3 comprises 17 residues. The V gene's germline CDR1 is SGHRS and CDR2 YFSETQ. Trimming at V came to 5 bases and at J to 6 bases, leaving 12 bases not matched to a gene. DNA of the CDR3: TGCGCCAGCAGACACGGACTAGCGGGTCGGGCTTCCGGGGAGCTGTTTTTT. This codes for CASRHGLAGRASGELFF.

This clone appeared a few times. The chain recombines TRBV14 with TRBJ2-1; no firm D call. The CDR3 has 13 amino acids. Per the germline V gene, CDR1 is SGHDN and CDR2 is FVKESK. V was clipped by 1 base and J by 9 bases, with 10 bases between them. In nucleotides, the CDR3 is TGTGCCAGCAGCCAAGGAACCGGCCGTGAGCAGTTCTTC. Amino acid sequence: CASSQGTGREQFF.

The chain couples TRBV19 to TRBJ1-2; a weak D match, TRBD1 (5 bases). CDR1 LNHDA and CDR2 SQIVND come from the germline V gene (reference sequence). CDR3 length: 18 amino acids. The ends were cut back, 5 bases at V and 1 base at J, with 23 bases in the middle. Here the CDR3 reads CASSQDGAPRGGNYGYTF. The CDR3, as DNA: TGTGCCAGTAGTCAGGACGGAGCCCCAAGGGGTGGTAACTATGGCTACACCTTC.

The chain employs TRBV9 and TRBJ2-5; possibly TRBD2 for D (5 bases). The germline V gene encodes CDR1 SGDLS and CDR2 YYNGEE. The CDR3 covers 14 residues. Trimming took off 0 bases at V and 5 bases at J, with 11 bases between the two ends. CDR3 residues: CASSVGSRRETQYF. The DNA for the CDR3 is TGTGCCAGCAGCGTAGGGTCCCGGAGGGAGACCCAGTACTTC.

This sequence joins TRBV6-1 and TRBJ2-5, with D perhaps given as TRBD1 or TRBD2 (6 bases each). CDR1 is MNHNS, CDR2 SASEGT, per germline. Trimming shortened V by 2 bases and J by 5 bases, and 9 bases separated the two germline ends. The length of the CDR3 is 13 residues. For the CDR3, the DNA is TGTGCCAGCAGTGAATGGGGGGCTGAGACCCAGTACTTC. It translates to CASSEWGAETQYF.